These 15 T cell receptor beta chains were all obtained from the same sample, sequenced in a study of blood T cell repertoires in COVID-19. Generated by immunoSEQ multiplex PCR, the TCRdb table keeps only in-frame clones and is missing some. The sample records 350,000 to 400,000 clones, roughly 89% being singletons. Specimen: PBMCs or T cells enriched from blood (not recorded which). The receptors stem from a woman in her twenties or thirties who had recovered from COVID-19.

The rearrangement joins TRBV6-5 to TRBJ2-5; the D gene is possibly TRBD1 (6 bases). The germline gives CDR1 MNHEY, CDR2 SVGAGI. V dropped 8 bases and J dropped 0 bases, with 16 bases sitting between them. CDR3 length: 15 amino acids. Here the CDR3 DNA reads TGTGCCAGCCTTCAGAACAGGGAGTACCAAGAGACCCAGTACTTC. Translation gives CASLQNREYQETQYF.

The genes are TRBV19 and TRBJ2-1, with D perhaps TRBD1 (5 bases). V was shortened by 1 base and J by 10 bases, with 23 bases between the two germline ends. This CDR3 has 17 amino acids. CDR1 is LNHDA and CDR2 is SQIVND in the germline V gene (reference sequence). The CDR3 DNA is TGTGCCAGTAGTATAGGGTCAGGGAAGTCCCTTATCGGGGAGCAGTTCTTC. Translating gives CASSIGSGKSLIGEQFF.

The chain recombines TRBV6-4 with TRBJ2-1; a possible D gene is TRBD2 (5 bases). CDR3 size: 14 residues. The germline gives CDR1 MRHNA, CDR2 SNTAGT. Trimming took off 6 bases at V and 5 bases at J, with 14 bases between the two ends. The CDR3 reads CASSHSGLDNEQFF. CDR3 bases: TGTGCCAGCAGCCACAGCGGTCTGGACAATGAGCAGTTCTTC.

Here the CDR3 reads CSASVVPRVGEQYF. The CDR3 DNA sequence: TGCAGTGCTAGTGTAGTGCCCAGGGTGGGCGAGCAGTACTTC. This sequence joins TRBV20-1 and TRBJ2-7; TRBD1 might be the D (5 bases). The CDR3 loop spans 14 amino acids. Germline CDR1 reads DFQATT; CDR2 reads SNEGSKA (reference sequence). The V gene lost 3 bases and the J gene lost 6 bases, with 18 bases spanning the gap.

A few counts support this clone. This chain connects TRBV27 to TRBJ2-2, with D perhaps TRBD1 (6 bases). The germline V and J ends were trimmed by 5 bases and 4 bases, with 20 bases remaining between them. CDR3 length: 17 residues. Per the germline V gene, CDR1 is MNHEY and CDR2 is SMNVEV (reference sequence). CDR3 protein: CASSTNRERGPTGELFF. CDR3 in DNA: TGTGCCAGCAGTACGAACAGGGAAAGAGGGCCCACCGGGGAGCTGTTTTTT.

This chain uses TRBV9 with TRBJ1-1; 7 bases are a match to TRBD1. V lost 6 bases to trimming and J lost 5 bases; unmatched junction nucleotides: 10. This CDR3 comprises 14 residues. Germline V gene lookup returns CDR1 SGDLS and CDR2 YYNGEE. CDR3 protein: CASTPFQGETEAFF. The CDR3, as DNA: TGTGCCAGCACCCCCTTTCAGGGGGAAACTGAAGCTTTCTTT.

The rearrangement links TRBV11-3 to TRBJ1-1; 9 nucleotides agree with TRBD1. CDR3 size: 15 residues. Germline V gives CDR1 SGHNT, CDR2 YENEEA. The V and J ends lost 4 bases and 5 bases, in that order; junction bases with no gene match: 8. The CDR3 region has the DNA TGTGCCAGCAGCTCCGGGACAGGGATTGGGACTGAAGCTTTCTTT. It encodes CASSSGTGIGTEAFF.

The gene calls are TRBV9 and TRBJ1-2, with D tentatively TRBD1 (5 bases). V was pared by 0 bases and J by 8 bases, with 14 bases between. This CDR3 is built from 14 residues. Germline V gives CDR1 SGDLS, CDR2 YYNGEE. CDR3 region: CASSVDGGGQGYTF. CDR3 nucleotide sequence: TGTGCCAGCAGCGTAGACGGGGGAGGGCAAGGCTACACCTTC. The whole variable domain, remainder taken from reference TRBV9 and TRBJ1-2, is DSGVTQTPKHLITATGQRVTLRCSPRSGDLSVYWYQQSLDQGLQFLIQYYNGEERAKGNILERFSAQQFPDLHSELNLSSLELGDSALYFCASSVDGGGQGYTFGSGTRLTVV.

The chain combines TRBV5-4 with TRBJ1-1; D uncertain. V was clipped by 4 bases and J by 0 bases, with 16 bases between them. This CDR3 is 16 amino acids long. Germline values: CDR1 SGHNT, CDR2 YYREEE (reference sequence). The CDR3 protein is CASSPLGTIMNTEAFF. The DNA for the CDR3 is TGTGCCAGCAGCCCCCTGGGCACCATAATGAACACTGAAGCTTTCTTT.

The J gene is TRBJ1-5, the V gene TRBV19, with 8 bases matching TRBD1. This CDR3 contains 15 residues. Per germline, CDR1 LNHDA and CDR2 SQIVND (reference sequence). Trimming removed 7 bases from V and 6 bases from J; junction bases left unmatched: 11. The CDR3 here is CASMGQGAGSQPQHF. The CDR3 nucleotides are TGTGCCAGTATGGGCCAGGGGGCGGGTAGTCAGCCCCAGCATTTT.

The chain is built from TRBV15 and TRBJ2-7; a possible D gene is TRBD1 (6 bases). Per the germline V gene, CDR1 is LNHNV and CDR2 is YYDKDF (reference sequence). Trimming removed 0 bases from V and 3 bases from J, with 9 bases in between. CDR3 length equals 14 residues. For the CDR3, the DNA is TGTGCCACCAGCAGAGATGTGGACAGCTACGAGCAGTACTTC. Translating it yields CATSRDVDSYEQYF.

The genes are TRBV19 and TRBJ2-5, with TRBD2 identical over 10 bases. Trimming took 0 bases from V and 2 from J; bases not matched to a gene: 9. This CDR3 contains 18 residues. Germline assignment: CDR1 LNHDA and CDR2 SQIVND (reference sequence). The CDR3 sequence is CASSIDLTRTSGQETQYF. CDR3 coding DNA: TGTGCCAGTAGTATAGATCTTACCCGGACTAGCGGACAAGAGACCCAGTACTTC.

V usage is TRBV11-3 and J usage is TRBJ1-1, with a possible D match to TRBD1 (5 bases). The CDR3 spans 14 residues. The germline V gene has CDR1 SGHNT and CDR2 YENEEA. The germline V and J ends were trimmed by 4 bases and 1 base, with 10 bases remaining between them. CDR3 sequence reads: CASSSQGANTEAFF. The CDR3 bases are TGTGCCAGCAGCTCCCAAGGGGCGAACACTGAAGCTTTCTTT.

A single count supports this clone. The CDR3 coding sequence is TGTGCCAGCAGTTTCGGCTGGACAGGGGCGGGAGATACGCAGTATTTT. Its protein is CASSFGWTGAGDTQYF. The chain uses TRBV27 and TRBJ2-3; TRBD1 agrees at 9 bases. This CDR3 contains 16 residues. From germline, CDR1 is MNHEY and CDR2 SMNVEV (reference sequence). The V segment lost 3 bases and the J segment 5 bases; nucleotides outside the gene matches: 9.

The J gene is TRBJ1-2, the V gene TRBV12-3 or TRBV12-4; 9 bases match TRBD1. J was trimmed by 8 bases and V by 6 bases; bases with no gene match: 7. The CDR3 sequence is 13 residues long. CDR3 sequence: CASRTTGGAGYTF. The CDR3 DNA follows: TGTGCCAGCAGAACCACAGGGGGCGCAGGCTACACCTTC.